The 26 T cell receptor beta chains below all came from one sample that was sequenced in a study of CD8+ T cells in alopecia areata. cDNA reverse transcribed from extracted RNA served as the sequencing template. Method: immunoSEQ multiplex PCR; TCRdb's copy keeps in-frame clones and lacks some. The sample shows some 220,000 clones, more than 45% of them seen only once. Treatment denoted: oral pan-JAK inhibitor, 5-10 mg twice daily. The source was CD4+ T cells sorted from blood, collected at week 4, from a patient treated with tofacitinib. These receptors were collected from a human donor with alopecia areata.

This sequence joins TRBV7-2 and TRBJ2-7; 11 bases fit TRBD1. The V gene's germline CDR1 is SGHTA and CDR2 FQGNSA. This CDR3 has 14 amino acids. With V trimmed by 5 bases and J by 6 bases, 6 bases remained unmatched. DNA for the CDR3: TGTGCCAGCAGCACGGACAGGGGGCGAGGCGAGCAGTACTTC. It translates to CASSTDRGRGEQYF. Combining the CDR3 with reference TRBV7-2 and TRBJ2-7 gives the whole variable domain GAGVSQSPSNKVTEKGKDVELRCDPISGHTALYWYRQSLGQGLEFLIYFQGNSAPDKSGLPSDRFSAERTGGSVSTLTIQRTQQEDSAVYLCASSTDRGRGEQYFGPGTRLTVT.

V and J are TRBV30 and TRBJ1-2; D ambiguous. The CDR3 contains 13 residues. Trimming cost V 4 bases and J 4 bases, with 13 bases left between them. Germline V gene lookup returns CDR1 GTSNPN and CDR2 SVGIG (reference sequence). The CDR3 is CAWNSGRSYGYTF. The CDR3 nucleotides are TGTGCCTGGAATTCGGGGAGGAGCTATGGCTACACCTTC.

The rearrangement uses TRBV30 and TRBJ2-3, with D perhaps TRBD1 (5 bases). CDR1 GTSNPN and CDR2 SVGIG come from the germline V gene (reference sequence). The CDR3 covers 13 residues. Trimming took off 0 bases at V and 6 bases at J, with 10 bases between the two ends. This CDR3 reads CAWSVPRADTQYF. CDR3 coding DNA: TGTGCCTGGAGTGTACCCAGGGCGGATACGCAGTATTTT.

The chain uses TRBV5-1 and TRBJ2-1; TRBD1 matches 7 bases. V lost 0 bases, J lost 6 bases, and 0 bases stayed unmatched. Germline CDR1 SGHRS, CDR2 YFSETQ. The length of the CDR3 is 13 residues. CDR3 region: CASSLDRGNEQFF. For the CDR3, the DNA is TGCGCCAGCAGCTTGGACAGGGGCAATGAGCAGTTCTTC.

This clone was counted only a few times. The chain couples TRBV4-3 to TRBJ2-1, with 13 bases lining up with TRBD2. Germline values: CDR1 LGHNA, CDR2 YSLEER. J lost 5 bases, V lost 1 base, and 2 bases had no gene match. The CDR3 is 16 amino acids. CDR3 region: CASSQGTSGGDNEQFF. The CDR3 DNA is TGCGCCAGCAGCCAAGGGACTAGCGGGGGAGACAATGAGCAGTTCTTC.

The chain joins TRBV9 to TRBJ1-5; D gene ambiguous. The germline V and J ends were trimmed by 2 bases and 5 bases, with 8 bases remaining between them. Germline V lookup: CDR1 SGDLS, CDR2 YYNGEE. The CDR3 spans 13 residues. This CDR3 is CASSVDGDQPQHF. The CDR3, as DNA: TGTGCCAGCAGCGTGGACGGTGATCAGCCCCAGCATTTT.

The rearrangement links TRBV27 to TRBJ1-6; no firm D call. Trimming stripped 4 bases from V and 9 bases from J, with 10 bases between. Germline lookup yields CDR1 MNHEY and CDR2 SMNVEV (reference sequence). The CDR3 extends over 13 amino acids. CDR3 in amino acids: CASSSRISSPLHF. CDR3 DNA: TGTGCCAGCAGTTCACGGATTTCTTCACCCCTCCACTTT.

Here the CDR3 reads CASSETWNSPLHF. In nucleotides, the CDR3 is TGTGCCAGCAGCGAGACATGGAATTCACCCCTCCACTTT. The chain recombines TRBV9 with TRBJ1-6; D is unclear. This CDR3 region has 13 residues. Per the germline V gene, CDR1 is SGDLS and CDR2 is YYNGEE. V lost 3 bases and J lost 7, with 8 bases in between.

This clone was counted between two and nine times. The CDR3 DNA follows: TGTGCCAGCAAATTTCAGGCACTGGGTGGAAAACTGTTTTTT. Its translation: CASKFQALGGKLFF. V gene TRBV27 combines with J gene TRBJ1-4; D remains ambiguous. Trimming stripped 7 bases from V and 10 bases from J, with 19 bases between. This CDR3 contains 14 residues. The germline CDR1 and CDR2 sequences are MNHEY and SMNVEV (reference sequence).

This sequence joins TRBV27 and TRBJ1-2, with 8 bases identical to TRBD1. The trim removed 3 bases at V and 6 bases at J, leaving 3 bases unmatched. The CDR3 runs 13 residues. CDR1 MNHEY and CDR2 SMNVEV come from the germline V gene (reference sequence). CDR3 protein: CASSFRQGNGYTF. As DNA, the CDR3 is TGTGCCAGCAGTTTCCGACAGGGGAATGGCTACACCTTC.

This chain links TRBV12-5 with TRBJ2-1; unclear D gene. The V end was cut by 6 bases, the J end by 6 bases, with 9 bases between. The CDR3 runs to 12 residues. Per germline, CDR1 LGHNT and CDR2 FRNRAP. The chain's CDR3 is CASGPGSNEQFF. CDR3 DNA sequence: TGTGCTAGTGGCCCTGGTTCCAATGAGCAGTTCTTC.

CDR3 loop: CASSQQGSGELFF. CDR3 nucleotide sequence: TGTGCCAGCAGCCAACAGGGGTCCGGGGAGCTGTTTTTT. The chain couples TRBV14 to TRBJ2-2; maybe TRBD1 (6 bases). CDR3 length: 13 amino acids. The V and J ends lost 2 bases and 6 bases respectively, with 7 bases between them. Germline assignment: CDR1 SGHDN and CDR2 FVKESK.

This clone was picked up a small number of times. This chain joins TRBV10-3 and TRBJ2-1, with 9 positions matching TRBD2. The V gene end was trimmed by 2 bases and the J gene end by 2 bases; junction bases not matched to a gene: 7. CDR3 length equals 17 residues. Germline V gives CDR1 ENHRY, CDR2 SYGVKD. In DNA, the CDR3 is TGTGCCATCAGTGAGCCCACCGGGACTAGCACCTACAATGAGCAGTTCTTC. As protein: CAISEPTGTSTYNEQFF.

This chain connects TRBV29-1 to TRBJ1-2; 9 bases are a match to TRBD1. V dropped 3 bases and J dropped 4; count of bases not matched to a gene: 6. The CDR3 has 14 amino acids. Germline CDR1 SQVTM, CDR2 ANQGSEA. The CDR3 region has the DNA TGCAGCGTTGACAAACAGGGGGCTTTCTATGGCTACACCTTC. Its translation: CSVDKQGAFYGYTF.

This clone occurred a few times. This rearrangement joins TRBV30 to TRBJ1-6; tentatively, D is TRBD1 (5 bases). The germline V gene has CDR1 GTSNPN and CDR2 SVGIG (reference sequence). CDR3 length: 18 residues. V was pared by 0 bases and J by 0 bases, with 15 bases between. This CDR3 is CAWSVAGSGSSYNSPLHF. The DNA for the CDR3 is TGTGCCTGGAGTGTGGCAGGGAGTGGAAGCTCCTATAATTCACCCCTCCACTTT. Together with reference TRBV30 and TRBJ1-6, the CDR3 gives the full variable domain: SQTIHQWPATLVQPVGSPLSLECTVEGTSNPNLYWYRQAAGRGLQLLFYSVGIGQISSEVPQNLSASRPQDRQFILSSKKLLLSDSGFYLCAWSVAGSGSSYNSPLHFGNGTRLTVT.

The V and J genes are TRBV30 and TRBJ1-2, with D possibly matching TRBD1 (6 bases). The CDR3 has 12 amino acids. In germline, CDR1 is GTSNPN, CDR2 SVGIG (reference sequence). Trimming took 4 bases from V and 14 from J, leaving 20 bases between them. The CDR3, as DNA: TGTGCCTGGATCCGGGACATCCTGGTAGGGACCTTC. Its translation: CAWIRDILVGTF.

Remarks on this clone: Different DNA sequences within this sample yield the same CDR3. CDR3 sequence: CSVEGRQANTEAFF. The CDR3, as DNA: TGCAGCGTTGAAGGAAGGCAGGCGAACACTGAAGCTTTCTTT. The chain couples TRBV29-1 to TRBJ1-1, with unresolved D. V lost 1 base and J lost 1, with 10 bases in between. This CDR3 spans 14 amino acids. CDR1 is SQVTM, CDR2 ANQGSEA, per germline.

With respect to this clone: The same CDR3 is also encoded by other DNA sequences in this sample. V is TRBV29-1 and J is TRBJ1-1; D ambiguous. CDR1 and CDR2 (germline): SQVTM, ANQGSEA. The V and J ends lost 6 bases and 1 base respectively, with 3 bases between them. The CDR3 extends over 10 amino acids. CDR3 sequence (DNA): TGCAGCGTGGCGAACACTGAAGCTTTCTTT. It codes for CSVANTEAFF. Drawing the rest from reference TRBV29-1 and TRBJ1-1, the complete variable domain is SAVISQKPSRDICQRGTSLTIQCQVDSQVTMMFWYRQQPGQSLTLIATANQGSEATYESGFVIDKFPISRPNLTFSTLTVSNMSPEDSSIYLCSVANTEAFFGQGTRLTVV.

This chain joins TRBV5-1 and TRBJ1-1; unclear D gene. The CDR3 is 15 amino acids. Germline V gene data show CDR1 as SGHRS and CDR2 as YFSETQ. Trimming cost V 1 base and J 0 bases, with 10 bases left between them. CDR3: CASSLTSKMNTEAFF. The CDR3 bases are TGCGCCAGCAGCTTGACCAGTAAGATGAACACTGAAGCTTTCTTT.

This clone appeared many times. Other nucleotide sequences in the sample specify the same CDR3. This rearrangement joins TRBV10-3 to TRBJ1-2; D ambiguous. Per germline, CDR1 ENHRY and CDR2 SYGVKD. This CDR3 is built from 13 residues. The V end lost 2 bases, the J end lost 2 bases, and 6 bases lay between the germline ends. CDR3 bases: TGTGCCATCAGTGAGGGCACGAACTATGGCTACACCTTC. Protein: CAISEGTNYGYTF.

The chain combines TRBV18 with TRBJ2-6; D possibly corresponds to TRBD1 (6 bases). Germline CDR1 reads KGHSH; CDR2 reads LQKENI. V was trimmed by 3 bases and J by 0 bases, leaving 15 bases between them. CDR3 size: 18 residues. The DNA of the CDR3 is TGTGCCAGCTCACCGAGGACAGCTCGAAACTCTGGGGCCAACGTCCTGACTTTC. As protein: CASSPRTARNSGANVLTF.

The chain links TRBV6-1 to TRBJ1-1, with a possible D match to TRBD1 (6 bases). CDR1 and CDR2 (germline): MNHNS, SASEGT. Trimming shortened V by 6 bases and J by 1 base, and 15 bases separated the two germline ends. The CDR3 runs to 15 residues. This CDR3 is CASREPGHSNTEAFF. DNA for the CDR3: TGTGCCAGCAGAGAACCGGGACACTCGAACACTGAAGCTTTCTTT.

The chain joins TRBV29-1 to TRBJ2-3; tentative D call: TRBD2 (7 bases). The ends were cut back, 6 bases at V and 2 bases at J, with 24 bases in the middle. The germline V gene has CDR1 SQVTM and CDR2 ANQGSEA. The CDR3 runs 17 residues. CDR3: CSVKSAGAVGYTDTQYF. CDR3 coding DNA: TGCAGCGTCAAGTCGGCGGGGGCGGTTGGGTACACAGATACGCAGTATTTT.

The chain uses TRBV6-5 and TRBJ1-1; possible D gene TRBD1, 5 bases. The CDR3 extends over 12 amino acids. V gave up 5 bases and J gave up 5 bases, with 9 bases separating them. CDR1 and CDR2 (germline): MNHEY, SVGAGI. The CDR3: CASSARGTEAFF. DNA of the CDR3: TGTGCCAGCAGTGCGAGGGGAACTGAAGCTTTCTTT.

This clone was seen a handful of times. The genes are TRBV29-1 and TRBJ1-1; D is uncertain. CDR3 length: 14 residues. Per the germline V gene, CDR1 is SQVTM and CDR2 is ANQGSEA. The V gene lost 8 bases and the J gene lost 3 bases, with 19 bases spanning the gap. The CDR3 DNA follows: TGCAGCTTCCTCCCACTGGGGTCGGACACTGAAGCTTTCTTT. Protein product: CSFLPLGSDTEAFF.

The rearrangement links TRBV5-4 to TRBJ2-1, with 9 bases that match TRBD2. The J segment lost 5 bases and the V segment lost 0 bases, leaving 3 bases of the junction unmatched. Germline V gives CDR1 SGHNT, CDR2 YYREEE (reference sequence). The CDR3 contains 15 residues. CDR3 nucleotide sequence: TGTGCCAGCAGCTTGGGGACTAGCGTACACAATGAGCAGTTCTTC. It yields the protein CASSLGTSVHNEQFF.